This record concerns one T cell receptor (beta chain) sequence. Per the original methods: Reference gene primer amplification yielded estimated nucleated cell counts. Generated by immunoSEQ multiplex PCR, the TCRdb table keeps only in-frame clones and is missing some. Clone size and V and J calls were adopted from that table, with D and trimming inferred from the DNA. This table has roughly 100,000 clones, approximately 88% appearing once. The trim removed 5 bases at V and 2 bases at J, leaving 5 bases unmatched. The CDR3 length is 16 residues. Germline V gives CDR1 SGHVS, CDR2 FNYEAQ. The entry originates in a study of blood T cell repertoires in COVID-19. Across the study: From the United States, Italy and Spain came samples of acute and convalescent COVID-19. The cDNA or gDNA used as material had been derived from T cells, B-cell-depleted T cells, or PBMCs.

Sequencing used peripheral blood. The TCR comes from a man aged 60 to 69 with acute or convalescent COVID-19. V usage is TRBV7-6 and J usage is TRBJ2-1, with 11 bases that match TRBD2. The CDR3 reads CASSPRLAGTYNEQFF. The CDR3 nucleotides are TGTGCCAGCAGCCCCAGACTAGCGGGGACCTACAATGAGCAGTTCTTC.